The rows below give T cell receptor beta chains drawn from one sample of a study of shared clonotypes between healthy human individuals. Some clones are missing from TCRdb's copy, which holds only in-frame ones; the method was immunoSEQ multiplex PCR. The sample shows approximately 2.5 million clones, 93% of them seen only once. What was sequenced was naive CD4+ T cells from PBMCs. These TCRs come from a man between 18 and 29 years old in good health. Some clones in this sample may be carry-over from other donors' samples. Both conserved end residues are part of each CDR3. The D gene is left open where the match is weak. Part of the rows lack a size; the others show once, few, many or a class for expanded clones.

v_gene	abundance	d_gene	j_gene	CDR3nt	CDR3aa
TRBV15	NA	NA	TRBJ1-2	TGTGCCACCAGCAGAGATAGGGACGGACGATTGGGTGGCTACACCTTC	CATSRDRDGRLGGYTF
TRBV28	NA	NA	TRBJ2-1	TGTGCCAGCAGTCGCTCGGGGGTTTACAATGAGCAGTTCTTC	CASSRSGVYNEQFF
TRBV7-9	NA	NA	TRBJ2-5	TGTGCCAGCAGCTTAGGTCGACAGGGAGGGGAGACCCAGTACTTC	CASSLGRQGGETQYF
TRBV2	NA	NA	TRBJ2-7	TGTGCCAGCAGTAAACAACAGGGCAGGGACTACGAGCAGTACTTC	CASSKQQGRDYEQYF
TRBV9	NA	TRBD2	TRBJ2-5	TGTGCCAGCAGCGCATCGGGACTAGCGGGAGGTGAGACCCAGTACTTC	CASSASGLAGGETQYF
TRBV20-1	NA	NA	TRBJ1-1	TGCAGTGCACCAGGACCCGCACAAGCTTTCTTT	CSAPGPAQAFF
TRBV25-1	once	NA	TRBJ2-3	TGTGCCAGCAGTGAATGGGCCCGCCCGGGCACAGATACGCAGTATTTT	CASSEWARPGTDTQYF
TRBV27	NA	NA	TRBJ2-5	TGTGCCAGCAGTATTCGGGATGCAGAGACCCAGTACTTC	CASSIRDAETQYF
TRBV11-2	NA	NA	TRBJ1-4	TGTGCCAGCAGCTTAGAGGGAGGCAGAGGTGAAAAACTGTTTTTT	CASSLEGGRGEKLFF
TRBV7-3	NA	TRBD1	TRBJ2-1	TGTGCCAGCAGCTCCCAACATCAGGGGGCTCCGCAGTTCTTC	CASSSQHQGAPQFF
TRBV5-1	NA	TRBD1	TRBJ2-1	TGCGCCAGCAGCCTACCCTCCGGGACAGGCGGCAATGAGCAGTTCTTC	CASSLPSGTGGNEQFF
TRBV5-1	NA	TRBD2	TRBJ2-1	TGCGCCAGCAGTGGGCCTAGCGGGAGTTACAATGAGCAGTTCTTC	CASSGPSGSYNEQFF
TRBV18	NA	NA	TRBJ2-2	TGTGCCAGCTCAGAAGACCGTGCGGGCGGGGAGCTGTTTTTT	CASSEDRAGGELFF
TRBV19	NA	TRBD1	TRBJ2-2	TGTGCCAGTCAGGGCCGGGACAGGGGGTCCGGGGAGCTGTTTTTT	CASQGRDRGSGELFF
TRBV5-1	NA	NA	TRBJ2-7	TGCGCCAGCAGCTTAGCTAGCGAGGAGTGGGGCGAGCAGTACTTC	CASSLASEEWGEQYF
TRBV5-1	NA	NA	TRBJ1-2	TGCGCCAGCAGCCCTGGTTGGGAAGGACTTAACTATGGCTACACCTTC	CASSPGWEGLNYGYTF
TRBV5-1	NA	TRBD1	TRBJ2-1	TGCGCCAGCTGTCCCTTCCAGGGGGTTTACAATGAGCAGTTCTTC	CASCPFQGVYNEQFF
TRBV18	few	TRBD1	TRBJ1-5	TGTGCCAGCTCACCGAGGACAGGGGAACAGCCCCAGCATTTT	CASSPRTGEQPQHF
TRBV28	NA	NA	TRBJ1-2	TGTGCCAGCCATACGGGGGGGCTAGGAGGCTACACCTTC	CASHTGGLGGYTF
TRBV9	NA	NA	TRBJ2-3	TGTGCCAGCAGCATGCGGGTCGGAGATACGCAGTATTTT	CASSMRVGDTQYF
TRBV2	once	TRBD2	TRBJ2-3	TGTGCCAGCAGTGAGGGACTAGCGGGAGATACGCAGTATTTT	CASSEGLAGDTQYF
TRBV19	NA	TRBD1	TRBJ1-5	TGTGCCAGCCGGGACAGCTCGTATAGCAATCAGCCCCAGCATTTT	CASRDSSYSNQPQHF
TRBV28	NA	NA	TRBJ2-5	TGTGCCAGCAGTTTCCGGTCCTTCAGGGGGGAAGAGACCCAGTACTTC	CASSFRSFRGEETQYF
TRBV7-7	once	TRBD1	TRBJ2-7	TGTGCCAGCAGCAAACGACAGGGGCCTCCCTACGAGCAGTACTTC	CASSKRQGPPYEQYF